This T cell receptor (beta chain) was retrieved from a study of control samples from healthy donors and cancer patients. The table came from immunoSEQ multiplex PCR; TCRdb's copy has only in-frame clones and leaves some out. The repertoire holds nearly 40,000 clones, with roughly 90% as singletons. Germline V gives CDR1 SGHTS, CDR2 YDEGEE. This CDR3 is 14 amino acids long. With 0 bases removed from V and 0 bases from J, the gap between germline ends came to 4 bases. This TCR was recovered from a woman between 45 and 60 years old in good health. The chain carries TRBV5-8 and TRBJ1-3; D is ambiguous. The specimen sequenced was blood. The CDR3 bases are TGTGCCAGCAGCTTGGGGGGCTCTGGAAACACCATATATTTT. It yields the protein CASSLGGSGNTIYF.